This T cell receptor beta chain emerged from a study of blood T cells in healthy people across ages. Study conclusions and caveats: There was a strong correlation between TCR beta diversity and naive T cell percentage.

The CDR3 loop spans 13 amino acids. V trimming: 6 bases; J trimming: 6 bases; junction bases outside the gene matches: 7. Alongside a J-beta primer mix, a sample-barcoded 5' primer served in a second PCR lasting about 7 to 11 cycles. TCRdb analysed the 5' RACE reads with MiXCR anew, one entry per CDR3 protein. The sample holds about 1.5 million distinct CDR3 sequences, 35% to 45% seen once. In this sample, this clonotype turned up a few times. Its antigen is undetermined. V gene TRBV12-3 or TRBV12-4 combines with J gene TRBJ2-5, with TRBD1 matching 7 bases. The sample comprised blood. The sequence derives from a woman aged 18-29 years in good health. The CDR3 sequence is CASSRTGVKTQYF. CDR3 DNA: TGTGCCAGCAGCCGGACAGGAGTTAAGACCCAGTACTTC.